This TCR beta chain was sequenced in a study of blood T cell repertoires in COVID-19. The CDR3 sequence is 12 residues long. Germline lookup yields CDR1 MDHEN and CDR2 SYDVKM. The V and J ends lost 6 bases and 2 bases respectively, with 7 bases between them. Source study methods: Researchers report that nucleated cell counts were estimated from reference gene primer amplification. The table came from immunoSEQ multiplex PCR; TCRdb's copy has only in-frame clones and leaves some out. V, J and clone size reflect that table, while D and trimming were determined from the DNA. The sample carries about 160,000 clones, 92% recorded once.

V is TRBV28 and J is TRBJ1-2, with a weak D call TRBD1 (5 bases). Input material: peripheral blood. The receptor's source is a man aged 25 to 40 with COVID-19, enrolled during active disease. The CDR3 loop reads CASRGRNYGYTF. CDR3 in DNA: TGTGCCAGCAGGGGGCGGAACTATGGCTACACCTTC.